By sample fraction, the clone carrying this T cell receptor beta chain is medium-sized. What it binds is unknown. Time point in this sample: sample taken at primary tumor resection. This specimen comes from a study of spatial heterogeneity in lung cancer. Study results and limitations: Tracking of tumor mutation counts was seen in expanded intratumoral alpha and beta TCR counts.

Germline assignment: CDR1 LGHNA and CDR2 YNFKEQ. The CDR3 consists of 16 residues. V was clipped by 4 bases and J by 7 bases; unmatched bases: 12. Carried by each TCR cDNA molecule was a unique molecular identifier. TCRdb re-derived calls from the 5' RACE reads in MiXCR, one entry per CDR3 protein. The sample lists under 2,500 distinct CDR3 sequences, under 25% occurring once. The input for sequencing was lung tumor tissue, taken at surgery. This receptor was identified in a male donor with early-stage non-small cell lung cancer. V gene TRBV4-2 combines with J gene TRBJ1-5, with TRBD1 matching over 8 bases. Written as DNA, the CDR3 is TGTGCCAGCAGCCTAAATGCAGGGGGCAGTTGGCAGCCCCAGCATTTT. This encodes CASSLNAGGSWQPQHF.